A few counts support the clone carrying this T cell receptor beta chain. Vbeta (60) and Jbeta (13) primers were used in the PCR. Produced via immunoSEQ multiplex PCR; TCRdb's table is partial and in-frame only. The sample yields about 140,000 clones, over 60% seen once. This sample is drawn from a study of cytomegalovirus exposure and HLA in healthy donors. The CDR3 is 14 residues long. Germline loops: CDR1 MNHEY, CDR2 SVGAGI. Trimming took off 8 bases at V and 0 bases at J, with 12 bases between the two ends. The V and J genes are TRBV6-5 and TRBJ2-3; tentative D call: TRBD1 (5 bases). The sequenced sample consisted of PBMCs. This TCR came from a man aged 40-55 years in good health and CMV-seronegative. The CDR3 is CASRPGSSTDTQYF. The CDR3 coding sequence is TGTGCCAGCCGGCCAGGGTCGAGCACAGATACGCAGTATTTT.